The sequence of this T cell receptor beta chain was determined in a study of T cells in Graves' hyperthyroidism and ophthalmopathy. Across the study: Upon initial diagnosis and before any treatment, peripheral blood was collected.

Graves' hyperthyroidism was deemed stable absent ophthalmopathy progression within 18 months. Diagnosing involved the use of clinical symptoms, serum thyroxine and TRAb, thyroid ultrasound and orbital computed tomography. This clonotype showed up many times. Its antigen is unidentified. Study results and limitations: From stable hyperthyroidism, ophthalmopathy was set apart by a 13 V-J model.

The source material, RNA transcripts, was used to amplify TCR beta CDR3 regions. A set of HTBI primers served as the primers for a first-round RT-PCR of the TCR CDR3. TCRdb reprocessed the multiplex PCR reads with MiXCR, giving one entry per CDR3 protein. The sample shows a few hundred thousand distinct CDR3 sequences, approximately 20% of them seen only once. The sample taken for sequencing was blood. The clonotype was recovered from a man aged 35-49 years with Graves' hyperthyroidism.

The CDR3 DNA sequence: TGTGCCAGCAGCTTAGCACGGCTAAGGGGCTACACCTTC. Its protein product is CASSLARLRGYTF. The chain uses TRBV7-2 and TRBJ1-2; the D is unclear. Germline loops: CDR1 SGHTA, CDR2 FQGNSA. Trimming removed 0 bases from V and 8 bases from J, with 10 bases in between. This CDR3 has 13 residues.